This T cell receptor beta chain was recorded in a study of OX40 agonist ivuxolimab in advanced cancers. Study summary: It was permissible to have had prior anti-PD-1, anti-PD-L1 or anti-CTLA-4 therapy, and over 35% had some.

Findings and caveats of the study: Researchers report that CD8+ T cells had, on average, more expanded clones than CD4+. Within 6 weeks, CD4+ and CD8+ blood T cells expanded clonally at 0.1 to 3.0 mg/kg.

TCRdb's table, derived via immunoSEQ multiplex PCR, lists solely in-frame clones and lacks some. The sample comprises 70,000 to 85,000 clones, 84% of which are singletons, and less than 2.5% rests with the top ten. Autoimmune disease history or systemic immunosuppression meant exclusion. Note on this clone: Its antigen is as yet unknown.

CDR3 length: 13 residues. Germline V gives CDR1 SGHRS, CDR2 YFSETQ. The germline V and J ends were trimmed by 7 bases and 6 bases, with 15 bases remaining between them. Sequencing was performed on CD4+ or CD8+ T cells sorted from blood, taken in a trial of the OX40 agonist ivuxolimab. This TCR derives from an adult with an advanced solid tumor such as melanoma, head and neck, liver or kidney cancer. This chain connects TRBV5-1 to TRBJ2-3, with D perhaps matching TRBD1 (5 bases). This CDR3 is CASAKSGPDTQYF. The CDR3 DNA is TGCGCCAGCGCCAAGTCAGGGCCGGATACGCAGTATTTT.